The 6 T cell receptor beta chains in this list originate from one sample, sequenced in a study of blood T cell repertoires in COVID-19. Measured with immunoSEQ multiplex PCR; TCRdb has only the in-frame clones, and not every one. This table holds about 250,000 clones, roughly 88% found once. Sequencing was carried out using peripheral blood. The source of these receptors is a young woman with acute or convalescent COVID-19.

CDR3 nucleotide sequence: TGTGCCAGTAGTATTTTGGGACAGGGCGCCTACGAGCAGTACTTC. Its translation is CASSILGQGAYEQYF. J is TRBJ2-7 and V is TRBV19, with 9 bases matching TRBD1. CDR3 length: 15 residues. The germline V gene encodes CDR1 LNHDA and CDR2 SQIVND (reference sequence). Losses at the gene ends were 3 bases for V and 2 bases for J; bases not matched to a gene: 5.

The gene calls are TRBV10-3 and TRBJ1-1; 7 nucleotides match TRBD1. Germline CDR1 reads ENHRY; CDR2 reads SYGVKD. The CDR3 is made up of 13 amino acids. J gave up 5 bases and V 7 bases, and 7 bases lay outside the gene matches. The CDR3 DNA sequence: TGTGCCATCAAGGGGACAGAGTCAACTGAAGCTTTCTTT. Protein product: CAIKGTESTEAFF.

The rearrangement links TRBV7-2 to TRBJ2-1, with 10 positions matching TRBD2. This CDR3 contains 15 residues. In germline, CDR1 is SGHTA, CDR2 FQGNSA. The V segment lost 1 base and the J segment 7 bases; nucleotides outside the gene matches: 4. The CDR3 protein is CASSLGRTSGNEQFF. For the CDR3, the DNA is TGTGCCAGCAGCTTAGGACGGACTAGCGGAAATGAGCAGTTCTTC.

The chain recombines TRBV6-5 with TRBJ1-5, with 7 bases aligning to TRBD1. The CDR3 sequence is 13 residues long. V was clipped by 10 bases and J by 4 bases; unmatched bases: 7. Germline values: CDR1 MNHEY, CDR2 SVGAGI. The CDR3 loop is CATGTAPNQPQHF. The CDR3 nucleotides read TGTGCCACCGGGACAGCGCCTAATCAGCCCCAGCATTTT.

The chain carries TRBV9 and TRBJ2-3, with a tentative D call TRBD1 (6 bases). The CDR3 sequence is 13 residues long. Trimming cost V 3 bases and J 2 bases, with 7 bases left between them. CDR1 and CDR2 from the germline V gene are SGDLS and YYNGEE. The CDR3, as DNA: TGTGCCAGCAGCGGGGGGCCCACAGATACGCAGTATTTT. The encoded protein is CASSGGPTDTQYF.

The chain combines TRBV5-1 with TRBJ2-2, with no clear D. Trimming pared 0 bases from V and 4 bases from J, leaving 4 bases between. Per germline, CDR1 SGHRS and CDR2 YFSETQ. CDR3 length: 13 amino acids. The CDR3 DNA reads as TGCGCCAGCAGCTTGGCCGTCACCGGGGAGCTGTTTTTT. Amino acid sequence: CASSLAVTGELFF.